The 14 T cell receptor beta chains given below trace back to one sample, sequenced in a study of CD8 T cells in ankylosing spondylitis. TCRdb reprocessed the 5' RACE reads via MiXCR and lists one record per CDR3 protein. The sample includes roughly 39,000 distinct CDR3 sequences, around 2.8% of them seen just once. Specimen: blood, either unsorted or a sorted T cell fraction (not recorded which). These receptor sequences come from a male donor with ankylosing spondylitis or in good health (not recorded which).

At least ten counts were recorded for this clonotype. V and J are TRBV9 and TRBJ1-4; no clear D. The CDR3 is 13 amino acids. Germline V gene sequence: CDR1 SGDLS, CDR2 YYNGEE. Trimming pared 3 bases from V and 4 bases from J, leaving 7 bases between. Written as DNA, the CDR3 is TGTGCCAGCAGCGGACAAAATAATGAAAAACTGTTTTTT. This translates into CASSGQNNEKLFF. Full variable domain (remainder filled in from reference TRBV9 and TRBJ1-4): DSGVTQTPKHLITATGQRVTLRCSPRSGDLSVYWYQQSLDQGLQFLIQYYNGEERAKGNILERFSAQQFPDLHSELNLSSLELGDSALYFCASSGQNNEKLFFGSGTQLSVL.

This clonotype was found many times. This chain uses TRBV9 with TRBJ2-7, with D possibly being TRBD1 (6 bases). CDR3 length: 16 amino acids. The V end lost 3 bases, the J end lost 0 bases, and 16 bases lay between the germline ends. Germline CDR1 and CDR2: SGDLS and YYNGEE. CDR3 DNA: TGTGCCAGCAGCGCCCATTCCGGACAGTTCTCCTACGAGCAGTACTTC. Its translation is CASSAHSGQFSYEQYF.

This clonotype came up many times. The CDR3 sequence is CASSLAGTGAEQYF. CDR3 nucleotides: TGTGCCAGCAGCCTAGCCGGGACAGGGGCCGAGCAGTACTTC. The V gene is TRBV9, the J gene TRBJ2-7; TRBD1 agrees at 10 bases. Germline V CDR1 and CDR2: SGDLS, YYNGEE. CDR3 length: 14 residues. J was trimmed by 6 bases and V by 4 bases; bases with no gene match: 7. Complete variable domain (other parts from reference TRBV9 and TRBJ2-7): DSGVTQTPKHLITATGQRVTLRCSPRSGDLSVYWYQQSLDQGLQFLIQYYNGEERAKGNILERFSAQQFPDLHSELNLSSLELGDSALYFCASSLAGTGAEQYFGPGTRLTVT.

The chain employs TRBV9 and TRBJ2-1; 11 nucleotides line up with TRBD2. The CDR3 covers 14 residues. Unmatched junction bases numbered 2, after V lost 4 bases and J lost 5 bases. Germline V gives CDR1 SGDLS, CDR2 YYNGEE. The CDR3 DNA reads TGTGCCAGCAGCCCTAGCGGGAGGAACAATGAGCAGTTCTTC. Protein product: CASSPSGRNNEQFF.

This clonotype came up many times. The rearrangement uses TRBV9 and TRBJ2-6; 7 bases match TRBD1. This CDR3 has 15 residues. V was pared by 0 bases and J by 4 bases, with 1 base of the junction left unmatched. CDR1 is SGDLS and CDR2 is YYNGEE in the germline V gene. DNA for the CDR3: TGTGCCAGCAGCGTAGTGGGACAGGGGGCCAACGTCCTGACTTTC. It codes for CASSVVGQGANVLTF.

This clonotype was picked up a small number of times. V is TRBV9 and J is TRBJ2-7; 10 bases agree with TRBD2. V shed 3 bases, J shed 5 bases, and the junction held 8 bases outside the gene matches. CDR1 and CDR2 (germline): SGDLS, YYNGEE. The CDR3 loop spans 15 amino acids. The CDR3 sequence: CASSAIAGGLNEQYF. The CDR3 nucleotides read TGTGCCAGCAGCGCGATAGCGGGAGGATTAAACGAGCAGTACTTC.

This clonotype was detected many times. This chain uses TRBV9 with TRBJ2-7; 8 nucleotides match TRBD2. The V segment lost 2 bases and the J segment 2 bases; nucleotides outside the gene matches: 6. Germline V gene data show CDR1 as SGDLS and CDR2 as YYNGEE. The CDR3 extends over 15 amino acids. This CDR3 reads CASSVTTGGPYEQYF. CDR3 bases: TGTGCCAGCAGCGTCACAACGGGAGGGCCCTACGAGCAGTACTTC. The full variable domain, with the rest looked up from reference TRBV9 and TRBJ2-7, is DSGVTQTPKHLITATGQRVTLRCSPRSGDLSVYWYQQSLDQGLQFLIQYYNGEERAKGNILERFSAQQFPDLHSELNLSSLELGDSALYFCASSVTTGGPYEQYFGPGTRLTVT.

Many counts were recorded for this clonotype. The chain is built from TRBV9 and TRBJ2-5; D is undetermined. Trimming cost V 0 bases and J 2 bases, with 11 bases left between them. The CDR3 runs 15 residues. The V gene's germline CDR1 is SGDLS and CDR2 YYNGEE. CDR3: CASSVAGVEQETQYF. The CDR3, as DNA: TGTGCCAGCAGCGTAGCTGGAGTCGAACAAGAGACCCAGTACTTC.

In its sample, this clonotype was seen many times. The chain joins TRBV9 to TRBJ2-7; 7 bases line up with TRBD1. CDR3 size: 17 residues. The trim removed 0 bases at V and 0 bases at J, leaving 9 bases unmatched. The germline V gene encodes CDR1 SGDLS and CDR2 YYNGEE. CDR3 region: CASSVGDSLFLSYEQYF. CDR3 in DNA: TGTGCCAGCAGCGTAGGGGACAGTTTATTTCTCTCCTACGAGCAGTACTTC.

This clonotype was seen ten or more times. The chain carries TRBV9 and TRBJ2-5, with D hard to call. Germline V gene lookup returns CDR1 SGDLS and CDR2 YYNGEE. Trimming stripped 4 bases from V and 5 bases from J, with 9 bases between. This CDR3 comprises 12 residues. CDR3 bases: TGTGCCAGCAGCCCGGAGAGCGAGACCCAGTACTTC. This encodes CASSPESETQYF.

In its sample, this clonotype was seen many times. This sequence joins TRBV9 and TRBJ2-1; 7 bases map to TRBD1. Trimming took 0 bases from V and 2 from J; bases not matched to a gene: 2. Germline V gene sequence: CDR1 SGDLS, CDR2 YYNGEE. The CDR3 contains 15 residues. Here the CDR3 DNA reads TGTGCCAGCAGCGTAGATGGGACAGCCTACAATGAGCAGTTCTTC. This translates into CASSVDGTAYNEQFF. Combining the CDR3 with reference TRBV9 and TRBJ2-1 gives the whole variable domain DSGVTQTPKHLITATGQRVTLRCSPRSGDLSVYWYQQSLDQGLQFLIQYYNGEERAKGNILERFSAQQFPDLHSELNLSSLELGDSALYFCASSVDGTAYNEQFFGPGTRLTVL.

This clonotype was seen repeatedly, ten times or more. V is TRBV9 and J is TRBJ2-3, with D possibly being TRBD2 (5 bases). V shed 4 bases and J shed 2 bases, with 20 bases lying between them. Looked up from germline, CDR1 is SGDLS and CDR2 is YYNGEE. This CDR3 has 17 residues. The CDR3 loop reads CASSPQLDFPFTDTQYF. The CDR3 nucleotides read TGTGCCAGCAGCCCTCAGTTGGACTTCCCGTTCACAGATACGCAGTATTTT. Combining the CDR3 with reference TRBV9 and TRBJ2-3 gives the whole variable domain DSGVTQTPKHLITATGQRVTLRCSPRSGDLSVYWYQQSLDQGLQFLIQYYNGEERAKGNILERFSAQQFPDLHSELNLSSLELGDSALYFCASSPQLDFPFTDTQYFGPGTRLTVL.

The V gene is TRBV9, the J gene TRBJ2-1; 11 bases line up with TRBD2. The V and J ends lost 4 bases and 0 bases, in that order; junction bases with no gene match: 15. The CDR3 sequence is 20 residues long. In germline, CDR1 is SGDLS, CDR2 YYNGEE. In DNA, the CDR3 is TGTGCCAGCAGCCCCCCGGCTAGCGGGAGGACCCTTAGCTCCTACAATGAGCAGTTCTTC. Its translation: CASSPPASGRTLSSYNEQFF.

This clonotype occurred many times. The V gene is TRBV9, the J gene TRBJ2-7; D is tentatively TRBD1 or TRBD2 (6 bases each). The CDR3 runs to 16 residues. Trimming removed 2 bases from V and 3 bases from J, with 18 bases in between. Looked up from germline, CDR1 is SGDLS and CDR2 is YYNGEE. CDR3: CASSVGTGAVSYEQYF. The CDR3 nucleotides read TGTGCCAGCAGCGTCGGAACGGGGGCGGTAAGCTACGAGCAGTACTTC.